The 19 T cell receptor beta chains below were found in one sample sequenced in a study of T cells in Graves' hyperthyroidism and ophthalmopathy. Amplification yielded TCR beta CDR3 regions, with RNA transcripts as the source. The primer set for the first-round RT-PCR of the TCR CDR3 was HTBI. Using its own MiXCR run on the multiplex PCR reads, TCRdb lists one record per CDR3 protein. The repertoire includes some 460,000 distinct CDR3 sequences, around a sixth of them detected once, and roughly 14% sits in the top ten. Sequenced input: blood. The receptor source for this set is a woman aged 18 to 35 with Graves' hyperthyroidism.

This chain connects TRBV20-1 to TRBJ2-3; 15 nucleotides line up with TRBD2. The CDR3 consists of 16 residues. The V and J ends lost 5 bases and 0 bases, in that order; junction bases with no gene match: 3. Per the germline V gene, CDR1 is DFQATT and CDR2 is SNEGSKA (reference sequence). This CDR3 reads CSAGTSGGTSTDTQYF. CDR3 sequence (DNA): TGCAGTGCTGGGACTAGCGGGGGGACGAGCACAGATACGCAGTATTTT.

The V gene is TRBV5-6, the J gene TRBJ1-3; D ambiguous. CDR1 and CDR2 from the germline V gene are SGHDT and YYEEEE. Trimming cost V 4 bases and J 3 bases, with 11 bases left between them. The CDR3 is 14 amino acids. The CDR3 region is CASSRRTDGNTIYF. In DNA form, the CDR3 reads TGTGCCAGCAGCAGACGGACTGATGGAAACACCATATATTTT.

This clonotype was picked up many times. The rearrangement links TRBV27 to TRBJ2-6; D remains ambiguous. CDR3 length equals 15 residues. V lost 0 bases and J 1 base, leaving 4 bases between the germline ends. Germline V gene data show CDR1 as MNHEY and CDR2 as SMNVEV (reference sequence). The CDR3 DNA sequence: TGTGCCAGCAGTTTATCGCGGTCTGGGGCCAACGTCCTGACTTTC. Encoded protein: CASSLSRSGANVLTF.

The rearrangement links TRBV19 to TRBJ2-3; 8 bases are a match to TRBD2. The V gene's germline CDR1 is LNHDA and CDR2 SQIVND (reference sequence). There are 13 residues in the CDR3. Losses at the gene ends were 7 bases for V and 7 bases for J; bases not matched to a gene: 7. CDR3 protein: CASKAGVTNTQYF. CDR3 DNA sequence: TGTGCCAGTAAAGCGGGGGTAACGAATACGCAGTATTTT. Filled out from reference TRBV19 and TRBJ2-3, the complete variable domain reads DGGITQSPKYLFRKEGQNVTLSCEQNLNHDAMYWYRQDPGQGLRLIYYSQIVNDFQKGDIAEGYSVSREKKESFPLTVTSAQKNPTAFYLCASKAGVTNTQYFGPGTRLTVL.

The sample holds many counts of this clonotype. The V gene is TRBV12-3 or TRBV12-4, the J gene TRBJ2-2; D ambiguous. V was cut by 7 bases and J by 1 base, with 10 bases left in between. This CDR3 spans 14 amino acids. CDR3: CASKPSRNTGELFF. The CDR3 DNA sequence: TGTGCCAGCAAACCCTCCCGGAACACCGGGGAGCTGTTTTTT.

This clonotype was counted at least ten times. The V and J genes are TRBV11-2 and TRBJ2-7, with D possibly TRBD2 on 6 matching bases. Germline CDR1 is SGHAT and CDR2 is FQNNGV. Trimming took 1 base from V and 4 from J, leaving 17 bases between them. The CDR3 loop spans 16 amino acids. CDR3 sequence: CASSLVPALAGYEQYF. The CDR3 DNA reads as TGTGCCAGCAGCTTAGTTCCAGCACTAGCAGGATACGAGCAGTACTTC. Using reference TRBV11-2 and TRBJ2-7 for the parts outside the CDR3, the full variable domain is EAGVAQSPRYKIIEKRQSVAFWCNPISGHATLYWYQQILGQGPKLLIQFQNNGVVDDSQLPKDRFSAERLKGVDSTLKIQPAKLEDSAVYLCASSLVPALAGYEQYFGPGTRLTVT.

The chain couples TRBV7-2 to TRBJ1-2; tentatively, D is TRBD1 (5 bases). With 2 bases removed from V and 5 bases from J, the gap between germline ends came to 15 bases. Germline CDR1 reads SGHTA; CDR2 reads FQGNSA. The CDR3 consists of 15 residues. CDR3 nucleotides: TGTGCCAGCAGCTTAAGAGCAGGGATCGCGTATGGCTACACCTTC. Its protein product is CASSLRAGIAYGYTF.

This clonotype has only a few counts. V and J are TRBV27 and TRBJ2-4; D perhaps matches TRBD1 (6 bases). This CDR3 region has 16 residues. Germline V CDR1 and CDR2: MNHEY, SMNVEV (reference sequence). V shed 6 bases and J shed 0 bases, with 15 bases lying between them. The CDR3 nucleotides are TGTGCCAGCAGCACCACTCAACAGGGAGCCAAAAACATTCAGTACTTC. It is translated as CASSTTQQGAKNIQYF.

This clonotype was counted only a few times. V gene TRBV6-1 combines with J gene TRBJ2-3; no clear D. V lost 4 bases and J lost 1, with 15 bases in between. Germline-derived CDR1 and CDR2 are MNHNS and SASEGT. The CDR3 has 16 amino acids. CDR3 bases: TGTGCCAGCAGTGTACAGCCAAGCGTAGGCACAGATACGCAGTATTTT. Translated: CASSVQPSVGTDTQYF.

This clonotype was seen repeatedly, ten times or more. The V call is TRBV6-2 or TRBV6-3, the J call TRBJ1-1; 11 bases agree with TRBD1. Unmatched junction bases numbered 4, after V lost 6 bases and J lost 4 bases. This CDR3 contains 14 residues. The germline V gene has CDR1 MNHEY and CDR2 SVGEGT. For the CDR3, the DNA is TGTGCCAGCAGACCCGGGACAGGGGGCACTGAAGCTTTCTTT. It is translated as CASRPGTGGTEAFF.

The chain links TRBV6-1 to TRBJ2-7; D possibly uses TRBD1 or TRBD2 (5 bases each). V lost 8 bases and J lost 2, with 16 bases in between. The CDR3 extends over 14 amino acids. Germline V gene lookup returns CDR1 MNHNS and CDR2 SASEGT. The DNA for the CDR3 is TGTGCCAGCCAGGTGACTGGGACCCCCTACGAGCAGTACTTC. Its translation: CASQVTGTPYEQYF.

This clonotype was detected many times. CDR3 amino acids: CASRRQGAYGYTF. CDR3 DNA: TGTGCCAGCAGGAGACAGGGGGCGTATGGCTACACCTTC. The rearrangement links TRBV28 to TRBJ1-2; 10 bases map to TRBD1. Germline trimming cut 6 bases from V and 5 bases from J; bases unmatched to any gene: 3. The length of the CDR3 is 13 residues. The V gene's germline CDR1 is MDHEN and CDR2 SYDVKM.

Of note for this clonotype: The CDR3 ends on some other residue instead of the conserved phenylalanine or tryptophan, so this is likely a read error. The chain carries TRBV19 and TRBJ2-3; D gene uncertain. CDR1 LNHDA and CDR2 SQIVND come from the germline V gene (reference sequence). The CDR3 spans 14 residues. Trimming pared 5 bases from V and 0 bases from J, leaving 9 bases between. The CDR3 DNA follows: TGTGCCAGTAGTTTGGCAGCTAGCACAGATACGCAGTATTCT. Protein: CASSLAASTDTQYS.

This clonotype has a handful of counts. The chain has TRBV5-1 and TRBJ2-5; D uncertain. V lost 4 bases, J lost 5 bases, and 21 bases lay in between. This CDR3 contains 16 residues. Germline CDR1 and CDR2: SGHRS and YFSETQ. This CDR3 is CASSQDMTQRWETQYF. CDR3 nucleotides: TGCGCCAGCAGCCAAGATATGACTCAACGGTGGGAGACCCAGTACTTC.

Ten or more counts support this clonotype. In DNA, the CDR3 is TGTGCCAGCAGTTTAGGAACAGGGGGAAACACCATATATTTT. Protein product: CASSLGTGGNTIYF. The chain carries TRBV12-3 or TRBV12-4 and TRBJ1-3; maybe TRBD1 (6 bases). CDR3 length: 14 amino acids. Trimming removed 1 base from V and 4 bases from J, with 8 bases in between.

This clonotype was seen many times. The rearrangement links TRBV12-3 or TRBV12-4 to TRBJ2-3, with a possible D match to TRBD2 (6 bases). V gave up 5 bases and J gave up 6 bases, with 21 bases separating them. CDR3 length: 16 amino acids. CDR3 DNA sequence: TGTGCCAGCAGTGACCGTAGCGGCCCTACCGCCGATACGCAGTATTTT. As protein: CASSDRSGPTADTQYF.

There are many counts of this clonotype. The CDR3 DNA follows: TGTGCCAGCAGTTTTGGGGGAGGGTTCCAAGAGACCCAGTACTTC. Its protein is CASSFGGGFQETQYF. The chain is built from TRBV27 and TRBJ2-5; 7 bases map to TRBD2. The CDR3 is 15 amino acids. Germline V CDR1 and CDR2: MNHEY, SMNVEV (reference sequence). V gave up 3 bases and J gave up 1 base; unmatched junction bases: 5.

Ten or more counts support this clonotype. V usage is TRBV3-1 and J usage is TRBJ1-2; 8 bases align to TRBD1. Germline V CDR1 and CDR2: LGHDT, YNNKEL (reference sequence). V lost 7 bases, J lost 6 bases, and 10 bases stayed unmatched. This CDR3 has 14 amino acids. CDR3 amino acids: CASTPRTGRDGYTF. The DNA for the CDR3 is TGTGCCAGCACACCACGGACAGGGAGGGATGGCTACACCTTC.

The rearrangement uses TRBV12-3 or TRBV12-4 and TRBJ1-2, with 7 bases aligning to TRBD1. The V segment lost 5 bases and the J segment 6 bases; nucleotides outside the gene matches: 12. The CDR3 loop spans 15 amino acids. The CDR3 is CASSIKTGSGHGYTF. The CDR3 region has the DNA TGTGCCAGCAGTATAAAGACAGGGTCCGGCCATGGCTACACCTTC.